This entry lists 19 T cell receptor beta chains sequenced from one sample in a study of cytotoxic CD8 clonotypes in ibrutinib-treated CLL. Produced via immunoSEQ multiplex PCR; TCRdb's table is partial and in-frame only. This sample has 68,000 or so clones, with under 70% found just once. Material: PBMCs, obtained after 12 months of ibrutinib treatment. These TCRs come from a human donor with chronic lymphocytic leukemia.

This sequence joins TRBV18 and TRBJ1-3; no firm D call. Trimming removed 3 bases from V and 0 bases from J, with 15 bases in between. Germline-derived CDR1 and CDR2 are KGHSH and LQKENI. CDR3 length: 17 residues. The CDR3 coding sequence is TGTGCCAGCTCACCGGCCGTTACAAGTATCTCTGGAAACACCATATATTTT. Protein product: CASSPAVTSISGNTIYF.

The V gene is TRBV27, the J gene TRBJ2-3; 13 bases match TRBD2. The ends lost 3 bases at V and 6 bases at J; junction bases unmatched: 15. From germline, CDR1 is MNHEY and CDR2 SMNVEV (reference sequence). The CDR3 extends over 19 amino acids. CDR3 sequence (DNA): TGTGCCAGCAGTTTGAGCCCCCTTCGACTAGCGGGGGGTTCTGATACGCAGTATTTT. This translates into CASSLSPLRLAGGSDTQYF.

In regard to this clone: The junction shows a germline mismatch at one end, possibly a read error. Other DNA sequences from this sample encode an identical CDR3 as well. The CDR3 region is CASRSDPWYEQYF. CDR3 sequence (DNA): TGCGCCAGCAGGAGCGACCCGTGGTACGAGCAGTACTTC. V usage is TRBV5-4 and J usage is TRBJ2-7; D gene unclear. The germline V gene encodes CDR1 SGHNT and CDR2 YYREEE (reference sequence). The CDR3 loop spans 13 amino acids.

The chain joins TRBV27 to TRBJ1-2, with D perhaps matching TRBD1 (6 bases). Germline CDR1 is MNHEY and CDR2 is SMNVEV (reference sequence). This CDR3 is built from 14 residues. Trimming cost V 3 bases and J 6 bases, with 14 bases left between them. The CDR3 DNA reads TGTGCCAGCAGTTTCGCCCTTAACAGGGATGGCTACACCTTC. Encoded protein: CASSFALNRDGYTF.

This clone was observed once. CDR3 sequence: CASGQLNTEAFF. The CDR3 DNA reads as TGTGCCAGCGGACAGCTGAACACTGAAGCTTTCTTT. The rearrangement links TRBV28 to TRBJ1-1; TRBD1 is a possible D gene (6 bases). CDR1 and CDR2 (germline): MDHEN, SYDVKM. V dropped 8 bases and J dropped 0 bases, with 7 bases sitting between them. CDR3 length equals 12 residues.

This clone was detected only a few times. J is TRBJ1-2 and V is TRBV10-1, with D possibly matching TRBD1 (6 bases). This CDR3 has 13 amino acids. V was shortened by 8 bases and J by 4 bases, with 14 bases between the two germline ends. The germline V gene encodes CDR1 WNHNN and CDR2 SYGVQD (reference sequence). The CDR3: CASAPGQTYGYTF. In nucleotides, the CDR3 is TGCGCCAGCGCCCCCGGACAGACCTATGGCTACACCTTC.

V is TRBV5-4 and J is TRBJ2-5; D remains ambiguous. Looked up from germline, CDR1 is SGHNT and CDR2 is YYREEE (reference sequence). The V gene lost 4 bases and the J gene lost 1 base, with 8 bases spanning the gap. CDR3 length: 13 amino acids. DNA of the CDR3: TGTGCCAGCAGCCCGGCGCTCCAAGAGACCCAGTACTTC. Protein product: CASSPALQETQYF.

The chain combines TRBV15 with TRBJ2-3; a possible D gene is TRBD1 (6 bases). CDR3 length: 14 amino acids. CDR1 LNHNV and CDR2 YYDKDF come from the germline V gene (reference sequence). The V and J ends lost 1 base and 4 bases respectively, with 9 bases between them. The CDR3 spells CATSRGGQSDTQYF. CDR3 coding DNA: TGTGCCACCAGCAGAGGTGGACAGTCAGATACGCAGTATTTT.

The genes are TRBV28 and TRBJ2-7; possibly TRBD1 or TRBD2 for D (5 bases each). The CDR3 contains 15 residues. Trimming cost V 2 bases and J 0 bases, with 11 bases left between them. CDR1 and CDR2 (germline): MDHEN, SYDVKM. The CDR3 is CASSLDPGGSYEQYF. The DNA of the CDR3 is TGTGCCAGCAGTTTAGATCCTGGGGGCTCCTACGAGCAGTACTTC. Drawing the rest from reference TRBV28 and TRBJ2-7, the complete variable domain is DVKVTQSSRYLVKRTGEKVFLECVQDMDHENMFWYRQDPGLGLRLIYFSYDVKMKEKGDIPEGYSVSREKKERFSLILESASTNQTSMYLCASSLDPGGSYEQYFGPGTRLTVT.

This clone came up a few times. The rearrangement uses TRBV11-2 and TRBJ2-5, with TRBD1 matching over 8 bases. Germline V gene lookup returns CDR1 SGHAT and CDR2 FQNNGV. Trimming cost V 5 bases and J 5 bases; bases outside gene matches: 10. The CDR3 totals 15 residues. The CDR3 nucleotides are TGTGCCAGCAGCCCACCGACAGGGGACGGGGAGACCCAGTACTTC. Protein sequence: CASSPPTGDGETQYF.

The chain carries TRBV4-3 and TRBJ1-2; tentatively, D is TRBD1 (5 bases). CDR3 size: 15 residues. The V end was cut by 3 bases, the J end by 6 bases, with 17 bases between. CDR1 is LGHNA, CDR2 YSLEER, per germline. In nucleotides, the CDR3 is TGCGCCAGCAGCCAGATGGGCAGGGCGGGCAATGGCTACACCTTC. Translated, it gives CASSQMGRAGNGYTF.

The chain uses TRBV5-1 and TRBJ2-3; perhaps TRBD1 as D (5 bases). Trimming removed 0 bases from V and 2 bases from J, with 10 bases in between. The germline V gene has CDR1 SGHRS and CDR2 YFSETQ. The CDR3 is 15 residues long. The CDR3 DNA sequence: TGCGCCAGCAGCTTGGGATACAGGACCACAGATACGCAGTATTTT. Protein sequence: CASSLGYRTTDTQYF.

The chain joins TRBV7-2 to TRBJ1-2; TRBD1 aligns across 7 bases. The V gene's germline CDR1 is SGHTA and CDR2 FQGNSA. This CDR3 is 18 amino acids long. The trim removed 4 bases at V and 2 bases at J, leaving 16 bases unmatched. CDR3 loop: CASSSNPPGQRANYGYTF. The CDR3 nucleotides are TGTGCCAGCAGCTCCAACCCGCCGGGACAGCGGGCCAACTATGGCTACACCTTC. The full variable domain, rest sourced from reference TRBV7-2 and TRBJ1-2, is GAGVSQSPSNKVTEKGKDVELRCDPISGHTALYWYRQSLGQGLEFLIYFQGNSAPDKSGLPSDRFSAERTGGSVSTLTIQRTQQEDSAVYLCASSSNPPGQRANYGYTFGSGTRLTVV.

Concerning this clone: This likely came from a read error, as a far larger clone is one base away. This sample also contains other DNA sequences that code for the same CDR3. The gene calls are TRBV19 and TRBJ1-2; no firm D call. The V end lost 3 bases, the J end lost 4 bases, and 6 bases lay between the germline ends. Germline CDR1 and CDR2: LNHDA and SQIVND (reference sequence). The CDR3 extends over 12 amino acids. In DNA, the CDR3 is TGTGCCAGTAGTATCTCGGTCTATGGCTACACCTTC. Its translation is CASSISVYGYTF. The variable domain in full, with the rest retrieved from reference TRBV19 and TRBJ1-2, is DGGITQSPKYLFRKEGQNVTLSCEQNLNHDAMYWYRQDPGQGLRLIYYSQIVNDFQKGDIAEGYSVSREKKESFPLTVTSAQKNPTAFYLCASSISVYGYTFGSGTRLTVV.

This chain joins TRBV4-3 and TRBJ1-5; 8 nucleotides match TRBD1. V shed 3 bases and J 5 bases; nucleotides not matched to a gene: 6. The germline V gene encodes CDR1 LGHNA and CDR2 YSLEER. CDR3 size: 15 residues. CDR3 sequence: CASSHGQGGDQPQHF. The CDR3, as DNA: TGCGCCAGCAGCCATGGACAGGGAGGGGATCAGCCCCAGCATTTT.

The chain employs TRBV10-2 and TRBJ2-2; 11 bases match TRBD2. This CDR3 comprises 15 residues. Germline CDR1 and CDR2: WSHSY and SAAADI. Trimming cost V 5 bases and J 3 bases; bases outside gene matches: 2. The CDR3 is CASSTGLADTGELFF. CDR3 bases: TGCGCCAGCAGTACGGGACTAGCGGACACCGGGGAGCTGTTTTTT.

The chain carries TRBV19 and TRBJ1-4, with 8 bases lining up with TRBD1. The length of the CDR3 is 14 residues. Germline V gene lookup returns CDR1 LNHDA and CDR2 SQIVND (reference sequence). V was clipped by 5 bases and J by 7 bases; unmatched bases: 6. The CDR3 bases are TGTGCCAGTAGTGGCTCGGACAGGGCTGAAAAACTGTTTTTT. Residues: CASSGSDRAEKLFF.

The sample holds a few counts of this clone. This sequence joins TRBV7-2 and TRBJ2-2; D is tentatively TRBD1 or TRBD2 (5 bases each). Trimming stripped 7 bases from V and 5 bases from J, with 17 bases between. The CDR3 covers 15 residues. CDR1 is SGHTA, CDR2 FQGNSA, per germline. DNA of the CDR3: TGTGCCAGCAACCGAGGGCAGGGTTGGACCGGGGAGCTGTTTTTT. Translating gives CASNRGQGWTGELFF.

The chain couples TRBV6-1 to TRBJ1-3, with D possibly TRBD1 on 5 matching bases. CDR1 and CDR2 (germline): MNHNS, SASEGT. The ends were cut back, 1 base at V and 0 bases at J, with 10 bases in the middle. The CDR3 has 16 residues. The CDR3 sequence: CASSEVGRSSGNTIYF. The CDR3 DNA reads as TGTGCCAGCAGTGAAGTGGGGCGGTCCTCTGGAAACACCATATATTTT.